This T cell receptor (beta chain) derives from a study of CD8+CD57+ T cells in acquired aplastic anemia (dated by TCRdb to between 2017 and 2018). About the full investigation: DNA extracted from sorted CD4+ and CD8+ cells had a mean of approximately 3.4 ug, with a range of about 0.18 to 27.4 ug. A CD8+CD57+ expansion meant a frequency higher than the mean frequency seen in healthy subjects. On the study overall, not on this receptor specifically: Patients and healthy controls showed no significant difference in CD8+ Simpson's diversity (P=0.060). Around 31 CD8+ CDR3 sequences were shared between patients and controls but appeared highly expressed in patients and within their immunodominant clones.

Patients chosen for sequencing had shown expansion of CD8+CD57+ cells by flow cytometry. Every patient had severe acquired aplastic anemia, diagnosed using the International Study of Aplastic Anemia and Agranulocytosis and Camitta criteria. No patient had received any therapy when blood was sampled. In the study, sorted CD4+ and CD8+ blood T cells from patients with severe aplastic anemia and from healthy subjects underwent deep sequencing of TCR repertoires. Patients were enrolled in the USA under clinicaltrials.gov protocols 00001620, 01623167, 00001397, 00071045, 00081523 and 00961064. Ficoll-Paque density gradient centrifugation was used to isolate peripheral blood mononuclear cells. Before DNA extraction, CD4+ and CD8+ T cells were sorted with FACS or magnetic beads. Remarks on this clonotype: The specificity of this receptor is unknown. The input lacks base qualities; no much larger clone sits a single base away.

Genomic DNA served as template for TCR beta VDJ combination and CDR3 sequence profiling. An Illumina HiSeq 2000 was used for TCR repertoire sequencing. From the authors' description of their analysis: TRBV/TRBJ rearrangement plots, CDR3 size and DJ length profiles, and Simpson's diversity index were used to evaluate the repertoires. Whichever DNA sequence was most abundant in the deep sequencing data was defined as the immunodominant clone. CDR3 amino acid sequences were screened for sharing across subjects and were compared with published repertoires and the VDJdb database. TCRdb passed the public sequencing reads through fastp at Q25 and MiXCR, retaining productive beta sequences. Entries that share a CDR3 protein sequence are merged under the most common genes and DNA. For this entry, the V and J calls and clone size follow TCRdb and not the study's own pipeline. A total of about 240,000 distinct CDR3 sequences appear in this sample, approximately 45% of them only once. The top ten clonotypes cover approximately 7.8% of the sample.

Taken from cysteine to phenylalanine, the CDR3 has 16 residues. Of the read, only the CDR3 DNA is kept; its 48 bases are in frame from base 1. For this chain, trimming is 3 bases at the V end and 2 bases at the J end, and the number of junction bases without a gene match is 8. The germline V gene gives CDR1 as SGDLS and CDR2 as YYNGEE. What was sequenced was sorted CD4+, CD8+, or CD8+CD57+ T cells (not recorded which) from PBMCs. The rearrangement joined TRBV9 to TRBJ1-1, and 9 bases in between align with TRBD1. This TCR derives from a human donor with aplastic anemia. The nucleotides read TGTGCCAGCAGCGCATCTCGACAGGGGGGAAACACTGAAGCTTTCTTT. Translated, this is CASSASRQGGNTEAFF.